The next 27 T cell receptor beta chains were all read from a single sample in a study of cytomegalovirus exposure and HLA in healthy donors. PCR primers comprised 60 Vbeta and 13 Jbeta primers. TCRdb keeps only in-frame clones here, not all; method: immunoSEQ multiplex PCR. The table has about 150,000 clones, 79% seen once. Sequencing was carried out using PBMCs. These receptors were taken from a man in his fifties in good health and CMV-seropositive.

The chain combines TRBV5-1 with TRBJ2-5; TRBD2 aligns across 10 bases. The closer fit of TRBJ2-7 to the DNA end suggests the J call may be wrong. There are 15 residues in the CDR3. Germline V lookup: CDR1 SGHRS, CDR2 YFSETQ. In DNA form, the CDR3 reads TGCGCCAGCAGCTTACGGTTCGCTAGCGGGGGCGAGCAGTACTTC. It translates to CASSLRFASGGEQYF.

In its sample, this clone was seen a few times. V and J are TRBV2 and TRBJ1-5; 10 bases are shared with TRBD1. The J segment lost 6 bases and the V segment lost 2 bases, leaving 7 bases of the junction unmatched. The CDR3 runs 16 residues. Germline CDR1 and CDR2: SNHLY and FYNNEI. CDR3 region: CASSEWGDRGIQPQHF. The CDR3 DNA sequence: TGTGCCAGCAGTGAATGGGGGGACAGGGGAATTCAGCCCCAGCATTTT.

This rearrangement joins TRBV6-7 to TRBJ2-7; D call uncertain. TRBV6-7 has ORF status, its function being uncertain. Deletions cut 5 bases from V and 2 bases from J, with 7 bases between. The CDR3 sequence is 12 residues long. For the CDR3, the DNA is TGTGCCAGCAGTGCACACCCCTACGAGCAGTACTTC. Translated, it gives CASSAHPYEQYF.

On this clone itself: Relative to the germline gene, one junction end is altered; a read error may explain this. The rearrangement joins TRBV5-4 to TRBJ2-7; TRBD2 aligns across 8 bases. Germline CDR1 SGHNT, CDR2 YYREEE (reference sequence). This CDR3 is 16 amino acids long. This CDR3 is CASSSTGGERSYEHYF. The CDR3, as DNA: TGTGCCAGCAGCTCCACGGGGGGGGAGAGGTCCTACGAGCACTACTTC.

V is TRBV29-1 and J is TRBJ1-2, with 10 bases fitting TRBD1. This CDR3 spans 14 amino acids. The germline V gene encodes CDR1 SQVTM and CDR2 ANQGSEA. J lost 6 bases, V lost 6 bases, and 10 bases had no gene match. This CDR3 reads CSVDTGTGADGYTF. Here the CDR3 DNA reads TGCAGCGTAGACACCGGGACAGGGGCAGATGGCTACACCTTC.

V and J are TRBV10-3 and TRBJ1-4; maybe TRBD1 (6 bases). The ends were cut back, 4 bases at V and 8 bases at J, with 11 bases in the middle. This CDR3 has 13 residues. Germline CDR1 ENHRY, CDR2 SYGVKD. The CDR3 reads CAISGRGREKLFF. As DNA, the CDR3 is TGTGCCATCAGTGGCAGGGGACGGGAAAAACTGTTTTTT.

This chain joins TRBV7-9 and TRBJ2-7, with a possible D match to TRBD2 (7 bases). The germline V and J ends were trimmed by 5 bases and 3 bases, with 17 bases remaining between them. The V gene's germline CDR1 is SEHNR and CDR2 FQNEAQ (reference sequence). The CDR3 covers 15 residues. The DNA for the CDR3 is TGTGCCAGCAGCCCCGGGGGCGGGAGCCACTACGAGCAGTACTTC. Translated, it gives CASSPGGGSHYEQYF.

This clone was picked up one time. The rearrangement uses TRBV5-6 and TRBJ2-4; a weak D match, TRBD1 (5 bases). The length of the CDR3 is 17 residues. V was cut by 0 bases and J by 7 bases, with 20 bases left in between. The germline V gene has CDR1 SGHDT and CDR2 YYEEEE. As DNA, the CDR3 is TGTGCCAGCAGCTTGGCCGACAGACTTGGCGAAAGGAACATTCAGTACTTC. Translated, it gives CASSLADRLGERNIQYF.

The chain joins TRBV13 to TRBJ2-1, with 9 bases fitting TRBD2. This CDR3 is built from 16 residues. Germline V gene lookup returns CDR1 PRHDT and CDR2 FYEKMQ (reference sequence). V was pared by 5 bases and J by 2 bases, with 7 bases of the junction left unmatched. CDR3 sequence reads: CASSHRTSVTYNEQFF. The CDR3 DNA reads as TGTGCCAGCAGCCATAGGACTAGCGTCACCTACAATGAGCAGTTCTTC.

CDR3 in amino acids: CASSFYRGRNSPLHF. CDR3 coding DNA: TGTGCCAGCAGCTTCTACAGGGGGCGGAATTCACCCCTCCACTTT. The V call is TRBV7-9, the J call TRBJ1-6; the match to TRBD1 covers 9 bases. CDR3 length equals 15 residues. CDR1 is SEHNR, CDR2 FQNEAQ, per germline (reference sequence). J gave up 7 bases and V 3 bases, and 4 bases lay outside the gene matches.

The chain combines TRBV5-6 with TRBJ1-5; no firm D call. Per germline, CDR1 SGHDT and CDR2 YYEEEE. The CDR3 runs to 14 residues. Trimming took 5 bases from V and 0 from J, leaving 9 bases between them. CDR3 DNA sequence: TGTGCCAGCAGTTACCGGGGTAGCAATCAGCCCCAGCATTTT. It codes for CASSYRGSNQPQHF.

The chain recombines TRBV27 with TRBJ1-5, with TRBD1 matching over 8 bases. The CDR3 totals 12 residues. CDR1 is MNHEY, CDR2 SMNVEV, per germline (reference sequence). Germline trimming cut 9 bases from V and 5 bases from J; bases unmatched to any gene: 3. In DNA, the CDR3 is TGTGCCAGTACGACAGGGGATCAGCCCCAGCATTTT. This codes for CASTTGDQPQHF.

This chain links TRBV27 with TRBJ2-1; 7 bases are shared with TRBD1. The germline CDR1 and CDR2 sequences are MNHEY and SMNVEV (reference sequence). The CDR3 is 13 residues long. With 9 bases clipped from V and 2 bases from J, the junction kept 4 bases outside the gene matches. In DNA, the CDR3 is TGTGCCAGTACGACAGGGCCCTACAATGAGCAGTTCTTC. It is translated as CASTTGPYNEQFF.

This clone was observed a handful of times. J is TRBJ2-3 and V is TRBV28; 8 nucleotides agree with TRBD1. After removal of 2 bases from V and 1 base from J, the junction contained 2 bases not matched to a gene. Germline V CDR1 and CDR2: MDHEN, SYDVKM. The CDR3 loop spans 15 amino acids. DNA of the CDR3: TGTGCCAGCAGTTTACCGGGACAGGGCACAGATACGCAGTATTTT. Translated, it gives CASSLPGQGTDTQYF.

This clone appeared once. This chain connects TRBV5-5 to TRBJ2-3; no reliable D call. Trimming took off 0 bases at V and 2 bases at J, with 7 bases between the two ends. The CDR3 runs to 14 residues. Per the germline V gene, CDR1 is SGHKS and CDR2 is YYEKEE (reference sequence). The CDR3 sequence is CASSLVLYTDTQYF. DNA for the CDR3: TGTGCCAGCAGCTTGGTGCTATACACAGATACGCAGTATTTT. Variable domain in full (rest from reference TRBV5-5 and TRBJ2-3): DAGVTQSPTHLIKTRGQQVTLRCSPISGHKSVSWYQQVLGQGPQFIFQYYEKEERGRGNFPDRFSARQFPNYSSELNVNALLLGDSALYLCASSLVLYTDTQYFGPGTRLTVL.

This rearrangement joins TRBV7-6 to TRBJ2-1, with 8 bases fitting TRBD1. The CDR3 contains 11 residues. Germline loops: CDR1 SGHVS, CDR2 FNYEAQ. V was pared by 2 bases and J by 13 bases, with 1 base of the junction left unmatched. This CDR3 is CASSLQGAQFF. Here the CDR3 DNA reads TGTGCCAGCAGCTTACAGGGGGCACAGTTCTTC.

This clone appeared once. This rearrangement joins TRBV28 to TRBJ2-3, with unresolved D. The V end lost 1 base, the J end lost 4 bases, and 9 bases lay between the germline ends. Germline CDR1 MDHEN, CDR2 SYDVKM. This CDR3 spans 14 amino acids. The DNA of the CDR3 is TGTGCCAGCAGTTTATACAGAATCGCAGATACGCAGTATTTT. This codes for CASSLYRIADTQYF.

The chain carries TRBV29-1 and TRBJ2-2, with 7 bases that match TRBD1. The junction had 13 bases not matched to a gene; V was cut back by 4 bases and J by 5 bases. The germline gives CDR1 SQVTM, CDR2 ANQGSEA. This CDR3 spans 16 amino acids. The CDR3 DNA sequence: TGCAGCGTTGGTATTAGTCCCGGGACAGATACCGGGGAGCTGTTTTTT. Residues: CSVGISPGTDTGELFF.

V is TRBV4-1 and J is TRBJ1-2, with a possible D match to TRBD1 (5 bases). Germline CDR1 reads MGHRA; CDR2 reads YSYEKL. CDR3 length equals 15 residues. V lost 3 bases to trimming and J lost 6 bases, with 17 bases between them. CDR3 sequence: CASSHHGGQGDGYTF. For the CDR3, the DNA is TGCGCCAGCAGCCATCACGGTGGGCAGGGCGATGGCTACACCTTC.

The chain uses TRBV6-6 and TRBJ2-7; D gene uncertain. This CDR3 contains 16 residues. With 0 bases removed from V and 5 bases from J, the gap between germline ends came to 17 bases. Germline lookup yields CDR1 MNHNY and CDR2 SVGAGI (reference sequence). CDR3 in DNA: TGTGCCAGCAGTTACTCGATGAGGCGGCAGAGCAACGAGCAGTACTTC. It is translated as CASSYSMRRQSNEQYF.

The chain is built from TRBV19 and TRBJ2-3, with 12 bases identical to TRBD2. This CDR3 spans 16 amino acids. Germline values: CDR1 LNHDA, CDR2 SQIVND (reference sequence). Losses at the gene ends were 3 bases for V and 3 bases for J; bases not matched to a gene: 4. The CDR3, as DNA: TGTGCCAGTAGTATCCTGACTAGCGGGAGAACAGATACGCAGTATTTT. It codes for CASSILTSGRTDTQYF.

This rearrangement joins TRBV25-1 to TRBJ2-5; 7 nucleotides align to TRBD2. CDR1 and CDR2 from the germline V gene are MGHDK and SYGVNS. Losses at the gene ends were 5 bases for V and 4 bases for J; bases not matched to a gene: 10. CDR3 length: 15 amino acids. The CDR3 bases are TGTGCCAGCAGTTCCTCCTCGGGGGGAACAGAGACCCAGTACTTC. This translates into CASSSSSGGTETQYF. Complete variable domain (other parts from reference TRBV25-1 and TRBJ2-5): EADIYQTPRYLVIGTGKKITLECSQTMGHDKMYWYQQDPGMELHLIHYSYGVNSTEKGDLSSESTVSRIRTEHFPLTLESARPSHTSQYLCASSSSSGGTETQYFGPGTRLLVL.

The chain carries TRBV30 and TRBJ2-1; 10 nucleotides match TRBD2. Looked up from germline, CDR1 is GTSNPN and CDR2 is SVGIG (reference sequence). This CDR3 region has 15 residues. With V trimmed by 0 bases and J by 10 bases, 9 bases remained unmatched. This chain's CDR3 is CAWSVLSGRASEQFF. The DNA of the CDR3 is TGTGCCTGGAGTGTACTAAGCGGGAGGGCCAGCGAGCAGTTCTTC.

The rearrangement links TRBV28 to TRBJ2-3; D not certain. Germline values: CDR1 MDHEN, CDR2 SYDVKM. The CDR3 sequence is 13 residues long. Trimming took off 8 bases at V and 2 bases at J, with 11 bases between the two ends. CDR3 coding DNA: TGTGCCAGCTTGACGGGTATCACAGATACGCAGTATTTT. This translates into CASLTGITDTQYF.

The V call is TRBV29-1, the J call TRBJ1-1; D uncertain. Germline V CDR1 and CDR2: SQVTM, ANQGSEA. The V end lost 6 bases, the J end lost 7 bases, and 12 bases lay between the germline ends. The CDR3 length is 11 residues. The CDR3 region has the DNA TGCAGCGTGAGAGAAAGAGGTGAAGCTTTCTTT. It codes for CSVRERGEAFF.

This clone appeared a few times. The chain has TRBV10-3 and TRBJ2-7, with 11 nucleotides matching TRBD1. V lost 4 bases to trimming and J lost 6 bases; unmatched junction nucleotides: 5. Germline lookup yields CDR1 ENHRY and CDR2 SYGVKD. The CDR3 totals 14 residues. This chain's CDR3 is CAISVGTGGPEQYF. For the CDR3, the DNA is TGTGCCATCAGTGTCGGGACAGGGGGACCCGAGCAGTACTTC.

The J gene is TRBJ2-5, the V gene TRBV10-2; TRBD2 aligns across 13 bases. V was clipped by 5 bases and J by 5 bases; unmatched bases: 8. The V gene's germline CDR1 is WSHSY and CDR2 SAAADI. The CDR3 runs to 16 residues. In DNA form, the CDR3 reads TGCGCCAGCAGTACCGGGACTAGCGGGAAGGGGGAGACCCAGTACTTC. Its protein product is CASSTGTSGKGETQYF.